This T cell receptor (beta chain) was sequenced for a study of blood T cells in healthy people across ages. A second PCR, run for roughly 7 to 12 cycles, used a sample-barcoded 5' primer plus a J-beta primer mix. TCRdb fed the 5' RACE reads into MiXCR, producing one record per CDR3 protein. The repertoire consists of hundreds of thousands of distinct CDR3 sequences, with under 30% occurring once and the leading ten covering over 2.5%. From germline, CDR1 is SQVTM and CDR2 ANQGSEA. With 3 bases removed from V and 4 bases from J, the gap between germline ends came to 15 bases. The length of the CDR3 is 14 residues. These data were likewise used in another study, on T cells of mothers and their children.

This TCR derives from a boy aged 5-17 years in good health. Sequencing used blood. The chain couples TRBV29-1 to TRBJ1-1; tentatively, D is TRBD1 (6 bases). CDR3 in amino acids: CSVDLAGVGTEAFF. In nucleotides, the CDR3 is TGCAGCGTTGATTTGGCAGGGGTAGGCACTGAAGCTTTCTTT.